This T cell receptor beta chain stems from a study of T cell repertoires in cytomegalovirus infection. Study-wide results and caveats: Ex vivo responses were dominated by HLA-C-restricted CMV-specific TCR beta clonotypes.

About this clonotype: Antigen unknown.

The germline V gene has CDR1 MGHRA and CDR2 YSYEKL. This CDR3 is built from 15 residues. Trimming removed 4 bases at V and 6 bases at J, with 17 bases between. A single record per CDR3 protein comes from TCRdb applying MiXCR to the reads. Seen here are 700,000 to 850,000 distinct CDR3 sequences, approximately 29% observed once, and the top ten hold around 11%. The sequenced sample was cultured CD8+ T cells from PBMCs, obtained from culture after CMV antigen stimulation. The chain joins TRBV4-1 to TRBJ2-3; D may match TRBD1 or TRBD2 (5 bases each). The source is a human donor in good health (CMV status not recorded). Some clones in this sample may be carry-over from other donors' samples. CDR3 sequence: CASSPGAAVADTQYF. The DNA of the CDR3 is TGCGCCAGCAGCCCCGGGGCAGCAGTTGCGGATACGCAGTATTTT.